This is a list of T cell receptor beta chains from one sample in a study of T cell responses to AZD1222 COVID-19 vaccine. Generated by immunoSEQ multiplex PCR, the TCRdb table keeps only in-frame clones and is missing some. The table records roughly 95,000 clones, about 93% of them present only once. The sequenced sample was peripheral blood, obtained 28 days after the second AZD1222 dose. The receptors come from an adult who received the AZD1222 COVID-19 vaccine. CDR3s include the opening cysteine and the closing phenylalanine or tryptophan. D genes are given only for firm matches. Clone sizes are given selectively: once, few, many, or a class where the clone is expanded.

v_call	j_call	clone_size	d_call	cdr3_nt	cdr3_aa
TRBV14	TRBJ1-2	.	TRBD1	TGTGCCAGCAGCCAAGTGGCAGGGGGCGGCTATGGCTACACCTTC	CASSQVAGGGYGYTF
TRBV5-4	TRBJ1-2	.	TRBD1	TGTGCCAGCAGCTTGGTCGGGACAGGGTATGGCTACACCTTC	CASSLVGTGYGYTF
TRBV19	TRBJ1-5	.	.	TGTGCCAGTAGCCCGGGGGGGGTTGGTCAGCCCCAGCATTTT	CASSPGGVGQPQHF
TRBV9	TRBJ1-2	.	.	TGTGCCAGCAGCGCTAACAGGTCCACTAACTATGGCTACACCTTC	CASSANRSTNYGYTF
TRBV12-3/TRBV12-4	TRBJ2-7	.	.	TGTGCCAGCAATACACTGAGGGGCGAGCAGTACTTC	CASNTLRGEQYF
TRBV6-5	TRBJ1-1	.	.	TGTGCCAGCAGAAGGACAAGTCTGAACACTGAAGCTTTCTTT	CASRRTSLNTEAFF
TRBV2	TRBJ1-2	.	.	TGTGCCAGCATTGGGGGCAGGCTCTATGGCTACACCTTC	CASIGGRLYGYTF
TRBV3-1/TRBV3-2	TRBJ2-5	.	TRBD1	TGTGCCAGCAGCCCCCGGGACAGGGGTGAGACCCAGTACTTC	CASSPRDRGETQYF
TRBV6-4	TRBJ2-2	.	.	TGTGCCAGCAGTAGGACCAGGGACACCGGGGAGCTGTTTTTT	CASSRTRDTGELFF
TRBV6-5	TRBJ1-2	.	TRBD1	TGTGCCAGTCTAGCCGGGACAGGGGGCAACTATGGCTACACCTTC	CASLAGTGGNYGYTF
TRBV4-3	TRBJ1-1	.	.	TGCGCCAGCAGCCAAGCATTCGGCGGGGTTACTGAAGCTTTCTTT	CASSQAFGGVTEAFF
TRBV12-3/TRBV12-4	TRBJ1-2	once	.	TGTGCCAGCAGTTACTCAGGGAATGGCTACACCTTC	CASSYSGNGYTF
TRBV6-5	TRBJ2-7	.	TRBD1	TGTGCCAGCAGCCCCCAGGGACAGAGAAACGAGCAGTACTTC	CASSPQGQRNEQYF
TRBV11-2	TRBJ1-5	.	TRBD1	TGTGCCAGCAGTCCGACAGGGGGAAGCAATCAGCCCCAGCATTTT	CASSPTGGSNQPQHF
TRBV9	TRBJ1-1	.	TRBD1	TGTGCCAGCAGCGTAGGGGACAGGGATAGCGAAAAAGCTTTCTTT	CASSVGDRDSEKAFF
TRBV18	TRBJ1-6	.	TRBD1	TGTGCCAGCTCACGCGGACAGGTCGAGGGCTCACCCCTCCACTTT	CASSRGQVEGSPLHF
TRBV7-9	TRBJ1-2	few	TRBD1	TGTGCCAGCAGCTTCGGGACAGCCGGCTACACCTTC	CASSFGTAGYTF
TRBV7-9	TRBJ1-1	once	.	TGTGCCAGCAGCTTAGCAGGTTATCGGGAAGCTTTCTTT	CASSLAGYREAFF
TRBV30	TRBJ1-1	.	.	TGTGCCGGGCGACAAAACTTGAACACTGAAGCTTTCTTT	CAGRQNLNTEAFF
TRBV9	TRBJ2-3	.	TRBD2	TGTGCCAGCAGCGCCCGACTAGCGGGGGAAAAAGATACGCAGTATTTT	CASSARLAGEKDTQYF
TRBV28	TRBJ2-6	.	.	TGTGCCAGCAGTTTAACGGACTCTGGGGCCAACGTCCTGACTTTC	CASSLTDSGANVLTF
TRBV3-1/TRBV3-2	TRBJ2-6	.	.	TGTGCCAGCAGCCAAGTCCCCTCTGGGGCCAACGTCCTGACTTTC	CASSQVPSGANVLTF
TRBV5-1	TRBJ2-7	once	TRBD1	TGCGCCAGCAGAGAACAGGGGCAGGTGGACGAGCAGTACTTC	CASREQGQVDEQYF
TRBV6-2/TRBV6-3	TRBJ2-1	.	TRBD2	TGTGCCAGCAGTTACGATGGCGGGGGGTACAATGAGCAGTTCTTC	CASSYDGGGYNEQFF
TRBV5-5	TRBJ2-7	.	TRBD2	TGTGCCAGCAGCCTAGCGGGGGAGACCTACGAGCAGTACTTC	CASSLAGETYEQYF
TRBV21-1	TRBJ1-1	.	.	TGTGCCAGCAGCAAAGTGAGTCGAACGTTTGTCTTGAACACTGAAGCTTTCTTT	CASSKVSRTFVLNTEAFF
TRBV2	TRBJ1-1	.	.	TGTGCCAGCACGCCCCCGGGGGCCACTGAAGCTTTCTTT	CASTPPGATEAFF
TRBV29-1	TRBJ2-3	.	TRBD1	TGCAGCGTTGAAGATTGGGGACAGGGGGCTTCAGATACGCAGTATTTT	CSVEDWGQGASDTQYF
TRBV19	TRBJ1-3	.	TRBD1	TGTGCCAGTAGCCTCCACTCAGGGGGCTCTGGAAACACCATATATTTT	CASSLHSGGSGNTIYF
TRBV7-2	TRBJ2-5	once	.	TGTGCCAGCAGCTTAGAGCACTCCCAAGAGACCCAGTACTTC	CASSLEHSQETQYF
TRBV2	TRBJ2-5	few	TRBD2	TGTGCCAGCGGGCCAGGACTAGCGGGGGAGACCCAGTACTTC	CASGPGLAGETQYF
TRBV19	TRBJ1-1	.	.	TGTGCCAGTAGTATGCGGGGATTAACTTTCTTT	CASSMRGLTFF
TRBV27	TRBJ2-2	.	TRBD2	TGTGCCAGCACTCCCCGGCTGGCGGGGGGGACGAACACCGGGGAGCTGTTTTTT	CASTPRLAGGTNTGELFF
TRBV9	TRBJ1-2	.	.	TGTGCCAGCAGCGGAGACAGTCGTCGGCATGGGGGCTACACCTTC	CASSGDSRRHGGYTF
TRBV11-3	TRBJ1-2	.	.	TGTGCCAGCAGCTTTTCAGGGGATGGCTACACCTTC	CASSFSGDGYTF
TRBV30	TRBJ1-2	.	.	TGTGCCTGGGGGGGACAATCTGGATTCTATGGCTACACCTTC	CAWGGQSGFYGYTF
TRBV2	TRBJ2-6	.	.	TGTGCCAGCAGTGATCCCTGGTCTTTCGGGAACTCTGGGGCCAACGTCCTGACTTTC	CASSDPWSFGNSGANVLTF
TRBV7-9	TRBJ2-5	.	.	TGTGCCAGCAGCTTAGCCCAGACAGCGGGCGGGGAGACCCAGTACTTC	CASSLAQTAGGETQYF
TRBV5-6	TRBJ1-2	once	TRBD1	TGTGCCAGCAGCCTTCCCGGGACAGACTATGGCTACACCTTC	CASSLPGTDYGYTF
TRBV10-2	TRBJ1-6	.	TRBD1	TGCGCCAGCAGTGAGAGTGGGACAGCTTATAATTCACCCCTCCACTTT	CASSESGTAYNSPLHF
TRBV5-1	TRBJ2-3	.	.	TGCGCCAGCCGCCCCACCATCCCTATAACAGATACGCAGTATTTT	CASRPTIPITDTQYF
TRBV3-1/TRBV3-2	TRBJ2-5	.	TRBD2	TGTGCCAGCAGCCTAATGGGAGGGGCGGTGGAGACCCAGTACTTC	CASSLMGGAVETQYF
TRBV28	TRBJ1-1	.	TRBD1	TGTGCCAGCCTCAGGACAGGGGCGGGGAGCACTGAAGCTTTCTTT	CASLRTGAGSTEAFF
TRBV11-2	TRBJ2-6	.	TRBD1	TGTGCCAGCAGCTTAGATCTAGGGACAGGGTTACTCTCTGGGGCCAACGTCCTGACTTTC	CASSLDLGTGLLSGANVLTF
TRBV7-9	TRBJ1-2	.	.	TGCGTCGCGGGGTCCAACTATGGCTACACCTTC	CVAGSNYGYTF
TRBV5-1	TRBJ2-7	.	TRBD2	TGCGCCAGCAGTAATACATTAAGCGGGGAAAACGAGCAGTACTTC	CASSNTLSGENEQYF